This passage covers 30 T cell receptor beta chains from one sample sequenced in a study of T cells in women clearing cervical HPV infection. Libraries were prepared by immunoSEQ multiplex PCR; TCRdb keeps only in-frame clonotypes and omits some of them. The record lists approximately 16,000 clones, of which the ten most abundant hold about 7%. Sequenced: blood buffy coat. These receptors all stem from a woman between 18 and 70 years old with a cervical HPV16 infection that either progressed to CIN3+ or cleared (not recorded which).

Note on this clone: The read terminates 3 residues before the CDR3 end, so the remaining end is supplied by the germline J gene. The chain recombines TRBV7-8 with TRBJ2-1; 8 bases line up with TRBD1. This CDR3 contains 16 residues. V shed 2 bases, J shed 4 bases, and the junction held 7 bases outside the gene matches. Germline V lookup: CDR1 SGHVS, CDR2 FQNEAQ. CDR3 region: CASSLLGRGPYNEQFF. CDR3 DNA (partial): TGTGCCAGCAGCTTACTAGGCAGGGGGCCGTACAATGAG.

CDR3 region: CSASIVAGNTIYF. CDR3 DNA (partial): TGCAGTGCTAGTATAGTGGCTGGAAACACC. The chain couples TRBV20-1 to TRBJ1-3; D is unresolved. Sequencing ends 3 residues short of the CDR3 end; the germline J gene provides the rest. The CDR3 covers 13 residues. Per germline, CDR1 DFQATT and CDR2 SNEGSKA (reference sequence). V gave up 3 bases and J gave up 2 bases, with 8 bases separating them.

The sequenced part of the CDR3 DNA is TGTGCCAGCAGTTACACAGGGGGCTTATGGCCC. Encoded protein: CASSYTGGLWP. The full CDR3 protein is CASSYTGGLWPQHF. The genes are TRBV2 and TRBJ1-5; 9 bases match TRBD1. The CDR3 end is not reached by the read, which stops 3 residues before it; the germline J gene fills it in. V gave up 5 bases and J gave up 9 bases; unmatched junction bases: 8. The length of the CDR3 is 14 residues. CDR1 SNHLY and CDR2 FYNNEI come from the germline V gene.

The sequenced part of the CDR3 DNA is TGTGCCAGCAGTGAAGGTATCCTAGGAGGC. This codes for CASSEGILGG. The complete CDR3 protein is CASSEGILGGYTF. The chain recombines TRBV6-1 with TRBJ1-2; D call uncertain. The read gets to within 3 residues of the CDR3 end, and the germline J gene fills in the rest. The CDR3 extends over 13 amino acids. Germline assignment: CDR1 MNHNS and CDR2 SASEGT.

Regarding this clone: The read stops 3 residues short of the end of the CDR3; the missing end is completed from the germline J gene. V is TRBV19 and J is TRBJ2-3, with D tentatively TRBD2 (5 bases). V was clipped by 9 bases and J by 1 base, with 11 bases between them. Per germline, CDR1 LNHDA and CDR2 SQIVND (reference sequence). This CDR3 region has 13 residues. CDR3 region: CASGVPRTDTQYF. Partial CDR3 DNA: TGTGCCAGCGGGGTTCCACGCACAGATACG.

As to this clone: Read coverage stops 3 residues before the CDR3 terminus; the germline J gene supplies the remainder. The rearrangement links TRBV2 to TRBJ2-2; 12 nucleotides agree with TRBD2. The CDR3 has 17 residues. Losses at the gene ends were 4 bases for V and 3 bases for J; bases not matched to a gene: 6. Germline V gene lookup returns CDR1 SNHLY and CDR2 FYNNEI. The CDR3 sequence: CASSASGGAEDTGELFF. The covered CDR3 bases are TGTGCCAGCAGTGCTAGCGGGGGGGCCGAGGACACCGGGGAG. The variable domain in full, completed from reference TRBV2 and TRBJ2-2, reads EPEVTQTPSHQVTQMGQEVILRCVPISNHLYFYWYRQILGQKVEFLVSFYNNEISEKSEIFDDQFSVERPDGSNFTLKIRSTKLEDSAMYFCASSASGGAEDTGELFFGEGSRLTVL.

As for this clone: The CDR3 goes on 3 residues after the read ends, and that part is filled in from the germline J gene. This chain links TRBV7-9 with TRBJ2-7, with TRBD1 identical over 7 bases. Germline CDR1 and CDR2: SEHNR and FQNEAQ (reference sequence). This CDR3 is built from 15 residues. Trimming at V came to 4 bases and at J to 6 bases, leaving 12 bases not matched to a gene. CDR3 sequence reads: CASSSMGQRAGEQYF. CDR3 DNA (partial): TGTGCCAGCAGCTCTATGGGACAGCGCGCTGGCGAG.

The CDR3 DNA, read in part, is TGTGCCAGCAGTGTCGGACTAGCGGGGAGCCAAGAGACC. Amino acids: CASSVGLAGSQET. The whole CDR3 sequence is CASSVGLAGSQETQYF. The chain uses TRBV2 and TRBJ2-5; 12 bases match TRBD2. The CDR3 extends 3 residues past the end of the read, so its final part is completed from the germline J gene. This CDR3 has 16 residues. The J segment lost 1 base and the V segment lost 4 bases, leaving 4 bases of the junction unmatched. Germline lookup yields CDR1 SNHLY and CDR2 FYNNEI.

Of note for this clone: The CDR3 end is not reached by the read, which stops 3 residues before it; the germline J gene fills it in. The chain links TRBV29-1 to TRBJ1-1, with TRBD1 as a possible D gene (6 bases). The CDR3 totals 13 residues. V was trimmed by 7 bases and J by 4 bases, leaving 16 bases between them. CDR1 is SQVTM, CDR2 ANQGSEA, per germline. The DNA read from the CDR3 is TGCAGCGCACGGGGGGACATAACCACTGAA. This encodes CSARGDITTE. The whole CDR3 protein is CSARGDITTEAFF.

CDR3 sequence reads: CASSPSAVPTNEKLFF. CDR3 DNA (partial): TGTGCCAGCTCACCATCCGCAGTTCCAACTAATGAAAAA. The chain couples TRBV18 to TRBJ1-4; D is undetermined. The CDR3 is cut off 3 residues early in the read; its end comes from the germline J gene. The CDR3 is 16 amino acids. Trimming cost V 2 bases and J 0 bases, with 10 bases left between them. CDR1 and CDR2 from the germline V gene are KGHSH and LQKENI.

On this clone: Sequencing ends 3 residues short of the CDR3 end; the germline J gene provides the rest. This chain joins TRBV2 and TRBJ1-6; 10 nucleotides align to TRBD1. The CDR3 is 15 residues long. Germline V gives CDR1 SNHLY, CDR2 FYNNEI. V shed 6 bases and J 9 bases; nucleotides not matched to a gene: 8. Incomplete CDR3 DNA: TGTGCCAGCAGACCTCCCGGGACAGGGGTTTCACCC. This codes for CASRPPGTGVSP. The entire CDR3 protein is CASRPPGTGVSPLHF. Looking up the rest from reference TRBV2 and TRBJ1-6 gives the full variable domain: EPEVTQTPSHQVTQMGQEVILRCVPISNHLYFYWYRQILGQKVEFLVSFYNNEISEKSEIFDDQFSVERPDGSNFTLKIRSTKLEDSAMYFCASRPPGTGVSPLHFGNGTRLTVT.

About this clone: The read ends 3 residues shy of where the CDR3 ends; the end is completed using the germline J gene. The V gene is TRBV2, the J gene TRBJ2-4; TRBD1 aligns across 9 bases. V was clipped by 6 bases and J by 4 bases; unmatched bases: 7. This CDR3 is 15 amino acids long. The germline gives CDR1 SNHLY, CDR2 FYNNEI. CDR3 loop: CASSDPGTGKNIQYF. The sequenced part of the CDR3 DNA is TGTGCCAGCAGCGACCCTGGGACAGGGAAAAACATT.

Concerning this clone: The read ends 3 residues early relative to the CDR3; the germline J gene fills the gap. The chain links TRBV6-1 to TRBJ1-3, with D maybe TRBD1 (5 bases). The V gene's germline CDR1 is MNHNS and CDR2 SASEGT. The V end lost 0 bases, the J end lost 0 bases, and 6 bases lay between the germline ends. This CDR3 comprises 15 residues. CDR3 in amino acids: CASSEAGVSGNTIYF. The CDR3 bases that were read are TGTGCCAGCAGTGAAGCAGGGGTCTCTGGAAACACC.

Regarding this clone: The CDR3 end falls 3 residues outside the read, so it is completed with the germline J gene. This chain connects TRBV6-2 or TRBV6-3 to TRBJ1-1; tentatively, D is TRBD1 (5 bases). CDR3 length: 16 amino acids. Trimming shortened V by 6 bases and J by 0 bases, and 17 bases separated the two germline ends. Germline loops: CDR1 MNHEY, CDR2 SVGEGT. The sequenced CDR3 bases are TGTGCCAGCAGGGCCGGACAAAAAATCATGAACACTGAA. It specifies CASRAGQKIMNTE. The complete CDR3 sequence is CASRAGQKIMNTEAFF.

To note about this clone: With the read ending 3 residues before the CDR3 end, the germline J gene is used to fill in that end. The rearrangement joins TRBV4-1 to TRBJ2-7; D possibly corresponds to TRBD2 (5 bases). There are 13 residues in the CDR3. Germline CDR1 MGHRA, CDR2 YSYEKL. Trimming took off 2 bases at V and 4 bases at J, with 9 bases between the two ends. CDR3 bases read: TGCGCCAGCAGCCAAACGGGGAGATACGAG. Its translation is CASSQTGRYE. The CDR3 reads in full as CASSQTGRYEQYF.

The covered CDR3 bases are TGTGCCAGTAAATCGGGGGGGCCTAGGGCAGATACG. Its translation: CASKSGGPRADT. The entire CDR3 protein is CASKSGGPRADTQYF. This chain connects TRBV19 to TRBJ2-3; 8 nucleotides match TRBD2. The CDR3 extends 3 residues past the end of the read, so its final part is completed from the germline J gene. Germline CDR1 LNHDA, CDR2 SQIVND (reference sequence). The V and J ends lost 7 bases and 4 bases, in that order; junction bases with no gene match: 10. The CDR3 contains 15 residues.

Notes on this clone: Sequencing ends 3 residues short of the CDR3 end; the germline J gene provides the rest. This rearrangement joins TRBV7-3 to TRBJ1-1; D is perhaps TRBD1 (6 bases). This CDR3 is 15 amino acids long. The germline V and J ends were trimmed by 4 bases and 3 bases, with 15 bases remaining between them. The V gene's germline CDR1 is SGHTA and CDR2 FQGTGA. Partial CDR3 DNA: TGTGCCAGCAGCTCAAGGGGGGGGTGGGACACTGAA. It translates to CASSSRGGWDTE. The CDR3, in full, reads CASSSRGGWDTEAFF.

The DNA read from the CDR3 is TGCAGTGCTAGAGTCAGGGAAGTGGGAAACACC. It specifies CSARVREVGNT. The full CDR3 protein is CSARVREVGNTIYF. The chain employs TRBV20-1 and TRBJ1-3; TRBD1 might be the D (5 bases). The read ends 3 residues early relative to the CDR3; the germline J gene fills the gap. V was pared by 1 base and J by 4 bases, with 11 bases between. Germline CDR1 DFQATT, CDR2 SNEGSKA (reference sequence). This CDR3 spans 14 amino acids.

In the case of this clone: The read falls 3 residues short of the CDR3 end, and the missing part is taken from the germline J gene. The rearrangement uses TRBV24-1 and TRBJ2-7; D is uncertain. V lost 3 bases and J 5 bases, leaving 10 bases between the germline ends. CDR3 length: 13 residues. The germline V gene encodes CDR1 KGHDR and CDR2 SFDVKD. Partial CDR3 DNA: TGTGCCACCAGTGATAGCCGTTTTGACGAG. Translating gives CATSDSRFDE. The whole CDR3 protein reads CATSDSRFDEQYF.

With respect to this clone: The CDR3 end lies 3 residues beyond the end of the read and is filled in from the germline J gene. J is TRBJ2-1 and V is TRBV5-1; tentative D call: TRBD1 (5 bases). In germline, CDR1 is SGHRS, CDR2 YFSETQ. V was clipped by 0 bases and J by 2 bases, with 9 bases between them. The CDR3 is 15 residues long. CDR3 DNA (partial): TGCGCCAGCAGCTTGGCCTCGGACACCTACAATGAG. Protein: CASSLASDTYNE. The full CDR3 protein reads CASSLASDTYNEQFF.

As concerns this clone: The CDR3 end is not reached by the read, which stops 3 residues before it; the germline J gene fills it in. The gene calls are TRBV7-2 and TRBJ1-6; 10 nucleotides align to TRBD1. This CDR3 region has 15 residues. The ends lost 5 bases at V and 10 bases at J; junction bases unmatched: 8. Germline-derived CDR1 and CDR2 are SGHTA and FQGNSA. CDR3 DNA, as far as it was read: TGTGCCAGCAGCCGGACAGGGGGGACGGGATCACCC. Translation gives CASSRTGGTGSP. The whole CDR3 is CASSRTGGTGSPLHF.

As concerns this clone: The read is 3 residues too short to cover the CDR3 end, so that end is filled in from the germline J gene. The chain carries TRBV5-1 and TRBJ2-5, with 12 nucleotides matching TRBD2. Germline V gene data show CDR1 as SGHRS and CDR2 as YFSETQ. The CDR3 consists of 15 residues. The junction had 2 bases not matched to a gene; V was cut back by 0 bases and J by 5 bases. Incomplete CDR3 DNA: TGCGCCAGCAGCTTGGCCGGGACTAGCGGGGAGACC. Its translation is CASSLAGTSGET. From start to end, the CDR3 is CASSLAGTSGETQYF.

Remarks on this clone: The read falls 3 residues short of the CDR3 end, and the missing part is taken from the germline J gene. The chain carries TRBV29-1 and TRBJ2-1; 8 positions agree with TRBD2. The CDR3 consists of 15 residues. Per the germline V gene, CDR1 is SQVTM and CDR2 is ANQGSEA. V gave up 1 base and J gave up 5 bases; unmatched junction bases: 7. CDR3 amino acids: CSVEASGWLNNEQFF. The sequenced CDR3 bases are TGCAGCGTTGAAGCTAGCGGGTGGCTAAACAATGAG.

As regards this clone: The CDR3 end is not reached by the read, which stops 3 residues before it; the germline J gene fills it in. The chain recombines TRBV12-3 or TRBV12-4 with TRBJ1-2; 9 nucleotides align to TRBD1. V shed 5 bases, J shed 3 bases, and the junction held 13 bases outside the gene matches. This CDR3 contains 17 residues. The covered CDR3 bases are TGTGCCAGCAGTCACGGAGGGGACAGGGAAGCGGACTATGGC. It codes for CASSHGGDREADYG. The CDR3, in full, reads CASSHGGDREADYGYTF.

Details on this clone: Read data end 3 residues before the CDR3 end; the end is taken from the germline J gene. The chain carries TRBV13 and TRBJ2-2; possible D gene TRBD2, 6 bases. The CDR3 is 14 residues long. Germline V gene lookup returns CDR1 PRHDT and CDR2 FYEKMQ (reference sequence). V shed 5 bases and J shed 6 bases, with 13 bases lying between them. Incomplete CDR3 DNA: TGTGCCAGCAGCACCGGGACTCCCCCCGGGGAG. It translates to CASSTGTPPGE. The CDR3 reads in full as CASSTGTPPGELFF.

Details on this clone: The sequenced fragment ends 3 residues before the CDR3 boundary, so the rest is inferred from the germline J gene. The chain uses TRBV20-1 and TRBJ2-1; 9 bases are a match to TRBD2. The V gene end was trimmed by 5 bases and the J gene end by 2 bases; junction bases not matched to a gene: 7. Germline-derived CDR1 and CDR2 are DFQATT and SNEGSKA (reference sequence). The CDR3 loop spans 15 amino acids. The chain's CDR3 is CSAPLAGGTYNEQFF. CDR3 bases read: TGCAGTGCTCCCCTGGCGGGGGGGACCTACAATGAG.

Concerning this clone itself: The CDR3 end lies 3 residues beyond the end of the read and is filled in from the germline J gene. The genes are TRBV19 and TRBJ2-7, with 7 bases lining up with TRBD1. CDR1 LNHDA and CDR2 SQIVND come from the germline V gene (reference sequence). This CDR3 region has 14 residues. The trim removed 4 bases at V and 3 bases at J, leaving 6 bases unmatched. Here the CDR3 reads CASSNRGESYEQYF. CDR3 DNA, as far as it was read: TGTGCCAGTAGTAACAGGGGCGAGAGCTACGAG.

The sequenced CDR3 bases are TGTGCCTGGACAGAGGGGCAGCCC. Protein: CAWTEGQP. In full, the CDR3 reads CAWTEGQPQHF. V gene TRBV30 combines with J gene TRBJ1-5; maybe TRBD1 (5 bases). Read data end 3 residues before the CDR3 end; the end is taken from the germline J gene. This CDR3 spans 11 amino acids. V lost 4 bases and J lost 7, with 8 bases in between. Germline CDR1 GTSNPN, CDR2 SVGIG (reference sequence). Full variable domain (missing parts from reference TRBV30 and TRBJ1-5): SQTIHQWPATLVQPVGSPLSLECTVEGTSNPNLYWYRQAAGRGLQLLFYSVGIGQISSEVPQNLSASRPQDRQFILSSKKLLLSDSGFYLCAWTEGQPQHFGDGTRLSIL.

Details on this clone: The read ends 3 residues before the CDR3 terminus; that terminus is restored from the germline J gene. V is TRBV30 and J is TRBJ2-3, with 8 bases identical to TRBD1. The V and J ends lost 2 bases and 5 bases, in that order; junction bases with no gene match: 9. The CDR3 loop spans 15 amino acids. The germline V gene has CDR1 GTSNPN and CDR2 SVGIG (reference sequence). The CDR3 bases that were read are TGTGCCTGGAGTTTAGGGACAGGAGGGGGAGATACG. Its protein product is CAWSLGTGGGDT. The CDR3 as a whole reads CAWSLGTGGGDTQYF. Filled out from reference TRBV30 and TRBJ2-3, the complete variable domain reads SQTIHQWPATLVQPVGSPLSLECTVEGTSNPNLYWYRQAAGRGLQLLFYSVGIGQISSEVPQNLSASRPQDRQFILSSKKLLLSDSGFYLCAWSLGTGGGDTQYFGPGTRLTVL.

By frequency, this clone registers medium-sized. Read data end 3 residues before the CDR3 end; the end is taken from the germline J gene. The chain is built from TRBV2 and TRBJ2-3, with D hard to call. This CDR3 contains 12 residues. Per germline, CDR1 SNHLY and CDR2 FYNNEI. CDR3 DNA, as far as it was read: TGTGCCAGCAGACAAACGGGTTCACCG. As protein: CASRQTGSP. The full CDR3 protein is CASRQTGSPQYF.